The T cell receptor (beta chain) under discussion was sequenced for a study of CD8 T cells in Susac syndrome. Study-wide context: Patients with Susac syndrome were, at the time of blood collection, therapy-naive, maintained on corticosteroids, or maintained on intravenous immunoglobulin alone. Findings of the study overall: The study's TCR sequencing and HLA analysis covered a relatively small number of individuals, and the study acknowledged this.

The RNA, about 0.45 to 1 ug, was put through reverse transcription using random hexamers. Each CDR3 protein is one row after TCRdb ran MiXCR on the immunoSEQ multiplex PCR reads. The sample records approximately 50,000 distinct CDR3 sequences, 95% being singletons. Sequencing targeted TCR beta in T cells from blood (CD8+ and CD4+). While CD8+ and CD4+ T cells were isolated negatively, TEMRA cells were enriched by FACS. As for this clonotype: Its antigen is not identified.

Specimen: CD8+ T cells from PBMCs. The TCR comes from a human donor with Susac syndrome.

CDR3 in DNA: TGCAGTGCTAGAGCCACAGGGCTACCCCTCCACTTT. It is translated as CSARATGLPLHF. This chain connects TRBV20-1 to TRBJ1-6; a weak D match, TRBD1 (6 bases). CDR1 is DFQATT and CDR2 is SNEGSKA in the germline V gene (reference sequence). Trimming took 1 base from V and 12 from J, leaving 10 bases between them. The CDR3 is 12 amino acids.